These 27 T cell receptor beta chains originate from one sample sequenced in a study of glioma-infiltrating T cells. TCR alpha and beta CDR3 regions were amplified from RNA using iRepertoire nested multiplex PCR. TCRdb re-analysed the multiplex PCR reads in MiXCR, keeping a single row per CDR3 protein. Of over 100,000 distinct CDR3 sequences listed, under 30% were seen once; the top ten hold roughly a third. The sequenced sample was glioma tissue, nonneoplastic brain tissue, or PBMCs (not recorded which). These receptors all come from a human donor with low-grade glioma or glioblastoma, undergoing nonglioma brain surgery, or in good health (not recorded which).

At least ten counts were recorded for this clonotype. CDR3 in DNA: TGCAGTGCCCGAACAGTTTCGGATGACGAGCAGTACTTC. Its translation: CSARTVSDDEQYF. The V call is TRBV20-1, the J call TRBJ2-7, with D hard to call. CDR1 is DFQATT and CDR2 is SNEGSKA in the germline V gene (reference sequence). Trimming cost V 6 bases and J 5 bases, with 17 bases left between them. This CDR3 has 13 amino acids.

This clonotype was counted at least ten times. The chain has TRBV7-8 and TRBJ1-2; no firm D call. Germline V lookup: CDR1 SGHVS, CDR2 FQNEAQ. The CDR3 is made up of 12 amino acids. Trimming shortened V by 1 base and J by 5 bases, and 5 bases separated the two germline ends. The chain's CDR3 is CASSLESYGYTF. CDR3 nucleotides: TGTGCCAGCAGCTTAGAGTCTTATGGCTACACCTTC.

Many counts were recorded for this clonotype. The junction does not match germline at one end; this may be a read error. The chain recombines TRBV18 with TRBJ1-2; 8 bases match TRBD1. Germline V gives CDR1 KGHSH, CDR2 LQKENI. There are 11 residues in the CDR3. The CDR3 here is CASSYRDRRFF. Here the CDR3 DNA reads TGTGCCAGCTCTTACCGGGACAGGAGGTTCTTC.

This clonotype was recorded at least ten times. The rearrangement links TRBV4-1 to TRBJ1-1, with D hard to call. This CDR3 contains 15 residues. The germline CDR1 and CDR2 sequences are MGHRA and YSYEKL. Trimming shortened V by 4 bases and J by 0 bases, and 12 bases separated the two germline ends. CDR3 sequence reads: CASSLLGGMNTEAFF. CDR3 nucleotides: TGCGCCAGCAGCCTCTTAGGAGGTATGAACACTGAAGCTTTCTTT.

A note on this clonotype: Compared with germline, one end of the junction differs, possibly owing to a read error. This sequence joins TRBV7-2 and TRBJ1-5; D call uncertain. The CDR3 extends over 15 amino acids. Germline V gene data show CDR1 as SGHTA and CDR2 as FQGNSA. CDR3: CAGRSGDVINQPQHF. CDR3 in DNA: TGTGCCGGCAGATCAGGAGATGTGATAAATCAGCCCCAGCATTTT.

In the case of this clonotype: The CDR3 does not close with the conserved phenylalanine or tryptophan, likely indicating a read error. V is TRBV6-1 and J is TRBJ1-3; TRBD1 aligns across 8 bases. This CDR3 contains 16 residues. Trimming at V came to 4 bases and at J to 4 bases, leaving 9 bases not matched to a gene. Germline CDR1 is MNHNS and CDR2 is SASEGT. The chain's CDR3 is CASSGRGRRAGNTIYS. The CDR3 bases are TGTGCCAGCAGTGGCAGGGGGCGGAGAGCGGGAAACACCATATATTCT.

A few counts support this clonotype. This may be a read error: a much more frequent sequence differs by one nucleotide. This chain connects TRBV6-6 to TRBJ2-7; tentatively, D is TRBD1 (6 bases). Germline loops: CDR1 MNHNY, CDR2 SVGAGI (reference sequence). This CDR3 comprises 13 residues. The V gene lost 2 bases and the J gene lost 4 bases, with 9 bases spanning the gap. The CDR3 protein is CASSYRQGYEQYV. CDR3 coding DNA: TGTGCCAGCAGTTACAGGCAGGGGTACGAGCAGTACGTC.

This clonotype has ten or more counts. The V call is TRBV11-1, the J call TRBJ1-4; a possible D gene is TRBD1 (6 bases). The CDR3 spans 14 residues. Trimming took 5 bases from V and 4 from J, leaving 11 bases between them. Germline V lookup: CDR1 SGHAT, CDR2 FQDESV (reference sequence). The CDR3 nucleotides are TGTGCCAGCAGCCTGGACAGATTTAATGAAAAACTGTTTTTT. Its translation is CASSLDRFNEKLFF.

This clonotype showed up many times. This sequence joins TRBV12-3 or TRBV12-4 and TRBJ2-3; D is undetermined. V lost 6 bases, J lost 2 bases, and 6 bases lay in between. This CDR3 spans 12 amino acids. The CDR3 loop reads CASREVTDTQYF. DNA of the CDR3: TGTGCCAGCAGAGAGGTCACAGATACGCAGTATTTT.

As regards this clonotype: This may be a read error, as it is one base from a much larger clone. This chain connects TRBV7-9 to TRBJ2-1, with D uncertain. The ends were cut back, 6 bases at V and 5 bases at J, with 11 bases in the middle. From germline, CDR1 is SEHNR and CDR2 FQNEAQ (reference sequence). This CDR3 contains 13 residues. For the CDR3, the DNA is TGTGCCAGCAGTCCTCTGGGTCACAATGAGCAGTTCTTC. As protein: CASSPLGHNEQFF.

A remark on this clonotype: Just one base apart from a much larger clone, this may be a read error. The chain couples TRBV13 to TRBJ1-2; D gene ambiguous. The V end was cut by 2 bases, the J end by 5 bases, with 18 bases between. The CDR3 has 16 residues. From germline, CDR1 is PRHDT and CDR2 FYEKMQ (reference sequence). For the CDR3, the DNA is TGTGCCAGCAGCTTACCCCAACTACATCCGATATATGGCTACACCTTC. Its protein product is CASSLPQLHPIYGYTF.

As to this clonotype: The CDR3 does not close with the conserved phenylalanine or tryptophan, likely indicating a read error. V and J are TRBV6-2 or TRBV6-3 and TRBJ2-7; D tentatively reads TRBD1 or TRBD2 (5 bases each). The V end lost 11 bases, the J end lost 3 bases, and 20 bases lay between the germline ends. The CDR3 loop spans 14 amino acids. CDR1 is MNHEY and CDR2 is SVGEGT in the germline V gene. The CDR3 bases are TGTGCCTCTAAATTCGGGGCGGCCGACTACGAGCAGTACCTC. Protein sequence: CASKFGAADYEQYL.

This clonotype was seen a handful of times. This sequence joins TRBV7-2 and TRBJ2-7; TRBD1 matches 10 bases. The junction had 3 bases not matched to a gene; V was cut back by 5 bases and J by 5 bases. Looked up from germline, CDR1 is SGHTA and CDR2 is FQGNSA. The CDR3 has 13 residues. The CDR3 DNA reads as TGTGCCAGCAGCGGGGGACAGGGGAACGAGCAGTACTTC. This gives the protein CASSGGQGNEQYF. Combining the CDR3 with reference TRBV7-2 and TRBJ2-7 gives the whole variable domain GAGVSQSPSNKVTEKGKDVELRCDPISGHTALYWYRQSLGQGLEFLIYFQGNSAPDKSGLPSDRFSAERTGGSVSTLTIQRTQQEDSAVYLCASSGGQGNEQYFGPGTRLTVT.

This sequence joins TRBV7-9 and TRBJ2-5, with a weak D call TRBD2 (5 bases). Between the trimmed V and J ends, which lost 1 base and 7 bases, there was a span of 22 bases. This CDR3 spans 17 amino acids. CDR1 is SEHNR, CDR2 FQNEAQ, per germline (reference sequence). CDR3 amino acids: CASSLGVVDRLGGTQYF. The DNA for the CDR3 is TGTGCCAGCAGCTTAGGTGTTGTGGACCGGCTAGGAGGGACCCAGTACTTC.

Worth noting for this clonotype: A read error may explain this, as a much larger clone is one base away. The chain combines TRBV3-1 with TRBJ2-1; weak D call: TRBD2 (6 bases). CDR1 is LGHDT and CDR2 is YNNKEL in the germline V gene (reference sequence). The CDR3 contains 15 residues. The CDR3 nucleotides read TGTGCCAGCAGCAAGGACGGGAGCTCCCACAATGAGCAGTTCTTC. This encodes CASSKDGSSHNEQFF.

A remark on this clonotype: With a much larger clone just one base away, this may be a read error. This chain uses TRBV10-3 with TRBJ2-3; unclear D gene. CDR1 and CDR2 from the germline V gene are ENHRY and SYGVKD. The CDR3 length is 11 residues. V was cut by 4 bases and J by 7 bases, with 6 bases left in between. CDR3 loop: CAISGGNTQYF. For the CDR3, the DNA is TGTGCCATCAGTGGAGGTAATACGCAGTATTTT.

In its sample, this clonotype was seen a few times. This chain connects TRBV29-1 to TRBJ2-1; D might be TRBD2 (5 bases). This CDR3 contains 14 residues. V lost 7 bases and J 4 bases, leaving 17 bases between the germline ends. Germline V gene sequence: CDR1 SQVTM, CDR2 ANQGSEA. CDR3 region: CSGDSGSDYNEQFF. The CDR3 DNA reads as TGCAGCGGGGATAGTGGGAGTGATTACAATGAGCAGTTCTTC.

This clonotype has at least ten counts. The chain combines TRBV6-2 or TRBV6-3 with TRBJ2-3, with a tentative D call TRBD2 (6 bases). Germline V CDR1 and CDR2: MNHEY, SVGEGT. There are 15 residues in the CDR3. The V end lost 2 bases, the J end lost 1 base, and 10 bases lay between the germline ends. For the CDR3, the DNA is TGTGCCAGCAGTTACGGAGGGTATGGCACAGATACGCAGTATTTT. Amino acids: CASSYGGYGTDTQYF.

This clonotype was counted ten times or more. This chain links TRBV11-2 with TRBJ2-7; D possibly matches TRBD1 or TRBD2 (6 bases each). The length of the CDR3 is 19 residues. Trimming shortened V by 5 bases and J by 2 bases, and 28 bases separated the two germline ends. Germline V gene lookup returns CDR1 SGHAT and CDR2 FQNNGV. CDR3 region: CASSKARGRGEMAPYEQYF. The DNA of the CDR3 is TGTGCCAGCAGCAAGGCCAGGGGTAGGGGGGAGATGGCCCCCTACGAGCAGTACTTC.

This clonotype was found many times. The rearrangement links TRBV28 to TRBJ2-7; no definite D call. From germline, CDR1 is MDHEN and CDR2 SYDVKM. V dropped 8 bases and J dropped 0 bases, with 8 bases sitting between them. The CDR3 contains 12 residues. Here the CDR3 DNA reads TGTGCCAGCCTGGGCCTCTCCTACGAGCAGTACTTC. Translation: CASLGLSYEQYF. Filled out from reference TRBV28 and TRBJ2-7, the complete variable domain reads DVKVTQSSRYLVKRTGEKVFLECVQDMDHENMFWYRQDPGLGLRLIYFSYDVKMKEKGDIPEGYSVSREKKERFSLILESASTNQTSMYLCASLGLSYEQYFGPGTRLTVT.

This clonotype was seen at least ten times. The chain combines TRBV7-9 with TRBJ1-5; no definite D call. The length of the CDR3 is 13 residues. The germline V and J ends were trimmed by 2 bases and 3 bases, with 5 bases remaining between them. Germline lookup yields CDR1 SEHNR and CDR2 FQNEAQ (reference sequence). DNA of the CDR3: TGTGCCAGCAGCTTAAGCGCCAATCAGCCCCAGCATTTT. This gives the protein CASSLSANQPQHF.

The sample holds many counts of this clonotype. J is TRBJ2-4 and V is TRBV4-3; TRBD1 is a possible D gene (5 bases). This CDR3 has 14 amino acids. The ends were cut back, 0 bases at V and 6 bases at J, with 9 bases in the middle. The germline V gene encodes CDR1 LGHNA and CDR2 YSLEER. CDR3 sequence reads: CASSQEDRVNIQYF. The CDR3 coding sequence is TGCGCCAGCAGCCAAGAAGACAGAGTAAACATTCAGTACTTC.

The chain is built from TRBV20-1 and TRBJ2-1, with 12 positions matching TRBD2. Per germline, CDR1 DFQATT and CDR2 SNEGSKA (reference sequence). This CDR3 spans 15 amino acids. The V segment lost 7 bases and the J segment 7 bases; nucleotides outside the gene matches: 11. The CDR3 nucleotides read TGCAGTGACTCACCCTGGACTAGCGGGACTAATGAGCAGTTCTTC. Translating it yields CSDSPWTSGTNEQFF.

This clonotype has a count of ten or more. The chain recombines TRBV7-2 with TRBJ2-4, with D tentatively TRBD1 (5 bases). Trimming pared 3 bases from V and 2 bases from J, leaving 11 bases between. This CDR3 comprises 15 residues. Germline-derived CDR1 and CDR2 are SGHTA and FQGNSA. In DNA form, the CDR3 reads TGTGCCAGCAGCTTTCCGGACATATCCAAAAACATTCAGTACTTC. Translating it yields CASSFPDISKNIQYF.

This clonotype has ten or more counts. The chain has TRBV6-6 and TRBJ1-2; 7 bases fit TRBD1. The germline V gene has CDR1 MNHNY and CDR2 SVGAGI (reference sequence). Trimming removed 2 bases from V and 4 bases from J; junction bases left unmatched: 4. This CDR3 has 14 amino acids. In nucleotides, the CDR3 is TGTGCCAGCAGTTACGCGGGACAGACCTATGGCTACACCTTC. Translating it yields CASSYAGQTYGYTF.

In this sample, this clonotype turned up many times. The chain has TRBV7-2 and TRBJ2-7; TRBD1 agrees at 7 bases. Unmatched junction bases numbered 6, after V lost 4 bases and J lost 0 bases. CDR1 and CDR2 from the germline V gene are SGHTA and FQGNSA. The CDR3 runs 15 residues. The CDR3 spells CASSSYGTASYEQYF. Here the CDR3 DNA reads TGTGCCAGCAGCTCATACGGGACAGCCTCCTACGAGCAGTACTTC.

This clonotype occurred many times. The CDR3 region is CASSQDSRLTEAFF. The CDR3 DNA follows: TGTGCCAGCAGCCAAGATTCCAGGCTGACTGAAGCTTTCTTT. The chain has TRBV4-2 and TRBJ1-1, with no clear D. Germline loops: CDR1 LGHNA, CDR2 YNFKEQ. Trimming pared 0 bases from V and 5 bases from J, leaving 10 bases between. The CDR3 contains 14 residues.